The 26 T cell receptor beta chains given below trace back to one sample, sequenced in a study of T cell repertoires in cytomegalovirus infection. TCRdb passed the reads through MiXCR, listing each CDR3 protein once. This sample has fewer than 300,000 distinct CDR3 sequences, with roughly 23% found just once. Sequenced input: PBMCs. These receptor sequences come from a human donor in good health (CMV status not recorded). Some clones in this sample may be carry-over from other donors' samples.

This clonotype was found many times. V and J are TRBV28 and TRBJ2-5; 8 positions match TRBD2. Germline CDR1 is MDHEN and CDR2 is SYDVKM. This CDR3 spans 14 amino acids. J lost 5 bases, V lost 6 bases, and 8 bases had no gene match. This CDR3 reads CASRTAGVEETQYF. CDR3 in DNA: TGTGCCAGCAGGACAGCGGGAGTTGAGGAGACCCAGTACTTC.

This clonotype was recorded many times. V is TRBV29-1 and J is TRBJ1-4; the D is unclear. The CDR3 totals 12 residues. CDR1 SQVTM and CDR2 ANQGSEA come from the germline V gene. V shed 7 bases and J shed 3 bases, with 9 bases lying between them. This CDR3 reads CSGGRPNEKLFF. The DNA for the CDR3 is TGCAGCGGGGGAAGGCCTAATGAAAAACTGTTTTTT.

This clonotype has a handful of counts. The CDR3 nucleotides are TGTGCCAGCAGCTCGGGGCTAGCGGGTGGCCAAAGCTCCTACAATGAGCAGTTCTTC. This encodes CASSSGLAGGQSSYNEQFF. This chain links TRBV7-2 with TRBJ2-1, with 8 nucleotides matching TRBD2. The CDR3 has 19 residues. CDR1 SGHTA and CDR2 FQGNSA come from the germline V gene. Germline trimming cut 4 bases from V and 0 bases from J; bases unmatched to any gene: 14.

The chain recombines TRBV7-6 with TRBJ1-1; a possible D gene is TRBD1 (5 bases). The CDR3 is 15 amino acids. Germline loops: CDR1 SGHVS, CDR2 FNYEAQ. V was clipped by 5 bases and J by 5 bases, with 18 bases between them. CDR3 loop: CASSPGGGSKTEAFF. The CDR3 nucleotides are TGTGCCAGCAGCCCCGGCGGGGGATCAAAGACTGAAGCTTTCTTT. Combining the CDR3 with reference TRBV7-6 and TRBJ1-1 gives the whole variable domain GAGVSQSPRYKVTKRGQDVALRCDPISGHVSLYWYRQALGQGPEFLTYFNYEAQQDKSGLPNDRFSAERPEGSISTLTIQRTEQRDSAMYRCASSPGGGSKTEAFFGQGTRLTVV.

Concerning this clonotype itself: An end of the junction differs from the germline gene, which may be a read error. V gene TRBV10-3 combines with J gene TRBJ2-7; 10 bases line up with TRBD1. CDR3 length equals 17 residues. Germline CDR1 is ENHRY and CDR2 is SYGVKD. The CDR3 bases are TGTGCCACCAGTGAGTCGGGCCGGGACAGGGGCTCCTACGAGCAGTACTTC. Its translation is CATSESGRDRGSYEQYF.

This clonotype was seen more than once but under ten times. CDR3 sequence reads: CSARNWDTDTQYF. The CDR3 nucleotides are TGCAGTGCTAGAAATTGGGACACAGATACGCAGTATTTT. This rearrangement joins TRBV20-1 to TRBJ2-3; D call uncertain. Germline V lookup: CDR1 DFQATT, CDR2 SNEGSKA (reference sequence). The CDR3 covers 13 residues. Trimming removed 2 bases from V and 2 bases from J, with 8 bases in between.

V and J are TRBV29-1 and TRBJ1-1; TRBD1 is a possible D gene (5 bases). V was shortened by 3 bases and J by 6 bases, with 11 bases between the two germline ends. Germline V gene data show CDR1 as SQVTM and CDR2 as ANQGSEA. CDR3 length equals 12 residues. The chain's CDR3 is CSVEGGGAEAFF. Here the CDR3 DNA reads TGCAGCGTTGAGGGGGGAGGAGCTGAAGCTTTCTTT. Full variable domain (outside the CDR3, taken from reference TRBV29-1 and TRBJ1-1): SAVISQKPSRDICQRGTSLTIQCQVDSQVTMMFWYRQQPGQSLTLIATANQGSEATYESGFVIDKFPISRPNLTFSTLTVSNMSPEDSSIYLCSVEGGGAEAFFGQGTRLTVV.

This clonotype was picked up many times. The chain joins TRBV7-2 to TRBJ2-7; 9 bases are a match to TRBD2. The CDR3 length is 15 residues. Germline loops: CDR1 SGHTA, CDR2 FQGNSA. J lost 6 bases, V lost 7 bases, and 13 bases had no gene match. Written as DNA, the CDR3 is TGTGCCAGCAACTCTATAACGGGACTAGCAACCGAGCAGTACTTC. It translates to CASNSITGLATEQYF.

The V gene is TRBV5-1, the J gene TRBJ1-2; D unclear. The germline V gene encodes CDR1 SGHRS and CDR2 YFSETQ. V was shortened by 1 base and J by 4 bases, with 11 bases between the two germline ends. CDR3 length equals 14 residues. In DNA, the CDR3 is TGCGCCAGCAGCTTGCAACCGCGAGGCTATGGCTACACCTTC. Residues: CASSLQPRGYGYTF. Looking up the rest from reference TRBV5-1 and TRBJ1-2 gives the full variable domain: KAGVTQTPRYLIKTRGQQVTLSCSPISGHRSVSWYQQTPGQGLQFLFEYFSETQRNKGNFPGRFSGRQFSNSRSEMNVSTLELGDSALYLCASSLQPRGYGYTFGSGTRLTVV.

The table lists this clonotype with many counts. The chain uses TRBV12-3 or TRBV12-4 and TRBJ2-4; possibly TRBD2 for D (5 bases). The CDR3 sequence is 15 residues long. Between the trimmed V and J ends, which lost 3 bases and 2 bases, there was a span of 11 bases. The CDR3 DNA reads as TGTGCCAGCAGTTTGGTTGGGAGTACCAAAAACATTCAGTACTTC. Protein sequence: CASSLVGSTKNIQYF.

This clonotype was detected many times. This chain uses TRBV7-2 with TRBJ2-7, with D hard to call. Per germline, CDR1 SGHTA and CDR2 FQGNSA. This CDR3 contains 12 residues. Trimming removed 4 bases from V and 3 bases from J, with 7 bases in between. CDR3: CASSSPYYEQYF. As DNA, the CDR3 is TGTGCCAGCAGCTCCCCATACTACGAGCAGTACTTC. The full variable domain, rest sourced from reference TRBV7-2 and TRBJ2-7, is GAGVSQSPSNKVTEKGKDVELRCDPISGHTALYWYRQSLGQGLEFLIYFQGNSAPDKSGLPSDRFSAERTGGSVSTLTIQRTQQEDSAVYLCASSSPYYEQYFGPGTRLTVT.

The CDR3 DNA is TGTGCCAGCTCACCACTGGGGACTAGCGGATCCTACGAGCAGTACTTC. It translates to CASSPLGTSGSYEQYF. The rearrangement uses TRBV18 and TRBJ2-7; 11 bases fit TRBD2. J lost 1 base, V lost 1 base, and 3 bases had no gene match. Per the germline V gene, CDR1 is KGHSH and CDR2 is LQKENI. This CDR3 region has 16 residues.

This chain links TRBV24-1 with TRBJ2-4, with 11 bases matching TRBD1. The ends lost 0 bases at V and 0 bases at J; junction bases unmatched: 6. CDR1 is KGHDR, CDR2 SFDVKD, per germline. The CDR3 runs to 19 residues. This CDR3 is CATSDLPGQGEIAKNIQYF. The CDR3, as DNA: TGTGCCACCAGTGATTTGCCGGGACAGGGGGAGATAGCCAAAAACATTCAGTACTTC.

The V gene is TRBV6-6, the J gene TRBJ1-2; weak D call: TRBD1 (5 bases). This CDR3 contains 12 residues. Germline CDR1 is MNHNY and CDR2 is SVGAGI (reference sequence). The ends were cut back, 6 bases at V and 4 bases at J, with 9 bases in the middle. CDR3 residues: CASRVGPYGYTF. CDR3 sequence (DNA): TGTGCCAGCAGAGTGGGGCCCTATGGCTACACCTTC.

This clonotype was counted at least ten times. This chain joins TRBV7-3 and TRBJ2-7; 8 bases map to TRBD1. Per germline, CDR1 SGHTA and CDR2 FQGTGA. The CDR3 is made up of 13 amino acids. After removal of 5 bases from V and 5 bases from J, the junction contained 5 bases not matched to a gene. Here the CDR3 DNA reads TGTGCCAGCAGCCCCGACAGGGGCGACGAGCAGTACTTC. Translated, it gives CASSPDRGDEQYF.

The V and J genes are TRBV12-3 or TRBV12-4 and TRBJ1-5, with D perhaps TRBD1 (6 bases). The CDR3 sequence is 15 residues long. V shed 7 bases and J shed 1 base, with 14 bases lying between them. The CDR3 protein is CASIRGGVSNQPQHF. CDR3 DNA sequence: TGTGCCAGCATCCGAGGGGGGGTGAGCAATCAGCCCCAGCATTTT.

The rearrangement links TRBV5-1 to TRBJ2-1; 9 nucleotides match TRBD1. CDR1 is SGHRS and CDR2 is YFSETQ in the germline V gene. The CDR3 runs to 15 residues. Trimming took 1 base from V and 3 from J; bases not matched to a gene: 2. CDR3 residues: CASSLWTGVYNEQFF. The CDR3 DNA reads TGCGCCAGCAGCTTGTGGACAGGGGTCTACAATGAGCAGTTCTTC.

This clonotype showed up many times. The V call is TRBV7-2, the J call TRBJ1-1; no clear D. This CDR3 is 15 amino acids long. Trimming took 5 bases from V and 1 from J, leaving 14 bases between them. CDR1 and CDR2 from the germline V gene are SGHTA and FQGNSA. CDR3: CASSLFRARNTEAFF. The CDR3 nucleotides are TGTGCCAGCAGCCTCTTCCGGGCCCGGAACACTGAAGCTTTCTTT.

This clonotype has more than one count but fewer than ten. The rearrangement uses TRBV28 and TRBJ2-3; D gene ambiguous. CDR3 length: 13 amino acids. V lost 4 bases, J lost 2 bases, and 7 bases lay in between. Germline assignment: CDR1 MDHEN and CDR2 SYDVKM. In DNA, the CDR3 is TGTGCCAGCAGTTCCCACGACACAGATACGCAGTATTTT. Protein sequence: CASSSHDTDTQYF.

The CDR3 sequence: CASSQDRLAGGLMDEQFF. CDR3 DNA sequence: TGCGCCAGCAGCCAAGATCGACTAGCGGGAGGGCTGATGGATGAGCAGTTCTTC. The V gene is TRBV4-3, the J gene TRBJ2-1; 14 bases are a match to TRBD2. The CDR3 length is 18 residues. In germline, CDR1 is LGHNA, CDR2 YSLEER. The V and J ends lost 0 bases and 8 bases, in that order; junction bases with no gene match: 9.

The table lists this clonotype with a few counts. CDR3 sequence reads: CATRLEVSNQPQHF. CDR3 nucleotides: TGTGCCACCCGGTTGGAGGTGAGCAATCAGCCCCAGCATTTT. The chain carries TRBV2 and TRBJ1-5, with unresolved D. Trimming removed 10 bases from V and 1 base from J, with 14 bases in between. Germline assignment: CDR1 SNHLY and CDR2 FYNNEI. This CDR3 spans 14 amino acids.

The rearrangement uses TRBV20-1 and TRBJ2-3, with 11 bases matching TRBD1. Germline V lookup: CDR1 DFQATT, CDR2 SNEGSKA (reference sequence). The CDR3 totals 14 residues. Trimming took 6 bases from V and 4 from J; bases not matched to a gene: 6. CDR3: CSASDRGRSDTQYF. The CDR3 DNA reads TGCAGTGCCTCGGACAGGGGGCGATCAGATACGCAGTATTTT.

There are many counts of this clonotype. V usage is TRBV7-2 and J usage is TRBJ2-1; possibly TRBD1 for D (6 bases). Trimming removed 1 base from V and 8 bases from J, with 15 bases in between. Germline CDR1 is SGHTA and CDR2 is FQGNSA. The CDR3 length is 15 residues. CDR3 sequence: CASSLGPGKGDEQFF. CDR3 DNA: TGTGCCAGCAGCTTAGGTCCGGGAAAGGGGGATGAGCAGTTCTTC.

This clonotype has at least ten counts. V is TRBV7-9 and J is TRBJ2-2; no clear D gene. The CDR3 has 13 residues. CDR1 SEHNR and CDR2 FQNEAQ come from the germline V gene (reference sequence). The V end lost 6 bases, the J end lost 2 bases, and 7 bases lay between the germline ends. The CDR3 DNA reads TGTGCCAGCAGGATGTTAAACACCGGGGAGCTGTTTTTT. Its translation: CASRMLNTGELFF.

V is TRBV25-1 and J is TRBJ1-1; no definite D call. The V gene lost 4 bases and the J gene lost 1 base, with 13 bases spanning the gap. The CDR3 is made up of 15 amino acids. Germline loops: CDR1 MGHDK, CDR2 SYGVNS. The CDR3 DNA is TGTGCCAGCAGTGGAACACCCGTGTGGAACACTGAAGCTTTCTTT. The encoded protein is CASSGTPVWNTEAFF.

The V call is TRBV28, the J call TRBJ2-1, with 7 bases aligning to TRBD1. The V gene's germline CDR1 is MDHEN and CDR2 SYDVKM. The CDR3 runs 15 residues. Trimming removed 5 bases from V and 7 bases from J; junction bases left unmatched: 11. The CDR3, as DNA: TGTGCCAGCAGTAACCAAGGGGTCAGGGGGAATGAGCAGTTCTTC. It yields the protein CASSNQGVRGNEQFF.